The 8 T cell receptor beta chains below all came from one sample that was sequenced in a study of blood T cell repertoires in COVID-19. Assay: immunoSEQ multiplex PCR; the TCRdb copy retains only in-frame clones and omits some. The sample carries fewer than 80,000 clones, about 80% recorded once. The specimen sequenced was peripheral blood. The receptors were gathered from a man aged 50-59 years with COVID-19, enrolled during active disease.

This chain joins TRBV6-6 and TRBJ2-7; TRBD1 matches at 8 bases. Unmatched junction bases numbered 14, after V lost 5 bases and J lost 2 bases. The CDR3 is 17 amino acids. CDR1 and CDR2 (germline): MNHNY, SVGAGI (reference sequence). CDR3 coding DNA: TGTGCCAGCAGTCGGGACAGGACATACCTCTGGACCTACGAGCAGTACTTC. This encodes CASSRDRTYLWTYEQYF.

This clone is a singleton in its sample. This sequence joins TRBV24-1 and TRBJ1-5, with D uncertain. V was clipped by 4 bases and J by 0 bases, with 6 bases between them. CDR1 KGHDR and CDR2 SFDVKD come from the germline V gene. CDR3 size: 14 residues. CDR3 sequence reads: CATSDLNSNQPQHF. The CDR3 nucleotides read TGTGCCACCAGTGACCTAAATAGCAATCAGCCCCAGCATTTT.

The chain combines TRBV7-9 with TRBJ2-1, with TRBD2 matching 8 bases. The length of the CDR3 is 16 residues. After removal of 5 bases from V and 9 bases from J, the junction contained 15 bases not matched to a gene. Germline V gene lookup returns CDR1 SEHNR and CDR2 FQNEAQ (reference sequence). The CDR3 region is CASSPRGVAGSVEQFF. The CDR3 DNA sequence: TGTGCCAGCAGCCCCCGTGGCGTAGCGGGGTCCGTTGAGCAGTTCTTC.

V and J are TRBV6-5 and TRBJ2-1; possible D gene TRBD1, 7 bases. This CDR3 contains 13 residues. Germline values: CDR1 MNHEY, CDR2 SVGAGI. V was pared by 8 bases and J by 8 bases, with 16 bases between. CDR3 sequence reads: CASVLTGTDEQFF. CDR3 DNA sequence: TGTGCCAGCGTTTTGACAGGGACTGATGAGCAGTTCTTC.

In this sample, this clone turned up a few times. The DNA of the CDR3 is TGTGCCAGCAGTTCTCGGTTATTGAACACTGAAGCTTTCTTT. Translating gives CASSSRLLNTEAFF. The chain joins TRBV6-5 to TRBJ1-1; D call uncertain. The CDR3 totals 14 residues. V lost 4 bases and J 0 bases, leaving 9 bases between the germline ends. Looked up from germline, CDR1 is MNHEY and CDR2 is SVGAGI.

The CDR3 region has the DNA TGCGCCAGCAGCCACCCCGGGACTAGGGGGTCCTACGAGCAGTACTTC. It yields the protein CASSHPGTRGSYEQYF. The J gene is TRBJ2-7, the V gene TRBV4-1; 8 positions agree with TRBD2. Trimming at V came to 3 bases and at J to 1 base, leaving 8 bases not matched to a gene. CDR3 length: 16 residues. The V gene's germline CDR1 is MGHRA and CDR2 YSYEKL.

V and J are TRBV6-5 and TRBJ2-6; TRBD1 matches 8 bases. Germline V gene data show CDR1 as MNHEY and CDR2 as SVGAGI. With 6 bases clipped from V and 4 bases from J, the junction kept 5 bases outside the gene matches. The CDR3 has 15 residues. The CDR3 DNA reads as TGTGCCAGCAGACAGGGGGTATCCGGGGCCAACGTCCTGACTTTC. This encodes CASRQGVSGANVLTF.

A few counts support this clone. The chain links TRBV27 to TRBJ1-5, with TRBD1 as a possible D gene (5 bases). Trimming took 6 bases from V and 6 from J, leaving 9 bases between them. The CDR3 runs to 12 residues. CDR1 is MNHEY and CDR2 is SMNVEV in the germline V gene (reference sequence). Here the CDR3 DNA reads TGTGCCAGCAGGCAGGGAAGTCAGCCCCAGCATTTT. This encodes CASRQGSQPQHF.